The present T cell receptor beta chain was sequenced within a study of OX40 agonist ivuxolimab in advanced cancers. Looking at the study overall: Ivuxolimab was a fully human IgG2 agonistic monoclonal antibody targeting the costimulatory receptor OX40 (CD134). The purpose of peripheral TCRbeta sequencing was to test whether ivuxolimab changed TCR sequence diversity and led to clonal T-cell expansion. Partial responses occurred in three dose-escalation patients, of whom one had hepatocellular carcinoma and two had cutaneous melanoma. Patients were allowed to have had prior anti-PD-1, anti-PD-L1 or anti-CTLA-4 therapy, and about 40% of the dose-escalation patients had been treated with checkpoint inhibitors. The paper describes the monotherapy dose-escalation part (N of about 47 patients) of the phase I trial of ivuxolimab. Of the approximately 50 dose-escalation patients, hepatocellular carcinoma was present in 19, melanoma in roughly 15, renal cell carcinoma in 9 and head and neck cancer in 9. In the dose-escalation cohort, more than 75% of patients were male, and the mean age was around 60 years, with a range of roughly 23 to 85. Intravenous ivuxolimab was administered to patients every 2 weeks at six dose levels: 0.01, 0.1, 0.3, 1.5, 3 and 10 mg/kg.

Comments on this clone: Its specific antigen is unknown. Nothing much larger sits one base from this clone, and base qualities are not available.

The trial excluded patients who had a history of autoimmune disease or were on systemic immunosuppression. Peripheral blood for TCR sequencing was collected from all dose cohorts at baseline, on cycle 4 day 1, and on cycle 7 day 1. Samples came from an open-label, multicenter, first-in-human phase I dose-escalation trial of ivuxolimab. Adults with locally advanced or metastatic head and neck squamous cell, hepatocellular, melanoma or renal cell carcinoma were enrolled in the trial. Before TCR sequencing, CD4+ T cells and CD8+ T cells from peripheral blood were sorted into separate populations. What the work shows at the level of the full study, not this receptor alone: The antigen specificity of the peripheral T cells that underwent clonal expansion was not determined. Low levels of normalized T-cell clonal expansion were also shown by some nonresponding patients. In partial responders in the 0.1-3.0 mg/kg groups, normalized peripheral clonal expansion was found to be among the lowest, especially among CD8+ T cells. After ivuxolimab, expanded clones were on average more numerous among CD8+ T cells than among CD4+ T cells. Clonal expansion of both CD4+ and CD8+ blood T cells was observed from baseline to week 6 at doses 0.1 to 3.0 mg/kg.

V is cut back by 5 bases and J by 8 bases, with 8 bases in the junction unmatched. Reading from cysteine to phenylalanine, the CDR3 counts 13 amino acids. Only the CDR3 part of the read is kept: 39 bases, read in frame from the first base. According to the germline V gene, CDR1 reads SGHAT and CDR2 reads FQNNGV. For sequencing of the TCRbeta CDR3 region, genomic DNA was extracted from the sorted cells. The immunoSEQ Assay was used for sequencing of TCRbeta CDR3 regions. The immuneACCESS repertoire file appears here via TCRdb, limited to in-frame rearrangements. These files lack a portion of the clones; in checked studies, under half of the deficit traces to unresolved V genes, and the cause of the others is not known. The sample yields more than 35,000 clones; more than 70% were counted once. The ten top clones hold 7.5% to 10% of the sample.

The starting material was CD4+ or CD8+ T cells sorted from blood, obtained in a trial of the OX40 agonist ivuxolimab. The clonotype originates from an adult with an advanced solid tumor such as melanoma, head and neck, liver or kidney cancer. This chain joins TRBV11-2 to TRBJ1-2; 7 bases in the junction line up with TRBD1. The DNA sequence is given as TGTGCCAGCAGCATCGACAGGGATAACGGCTACACCTTC. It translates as CASSIDRDNGYTF. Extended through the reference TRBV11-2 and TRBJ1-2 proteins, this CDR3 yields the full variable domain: EAGVAQSPRYKIIEKRQSVAFWCNPISGHATLYWYQQILGQGPKLLIQFQNNGVVDDSQLPKDRFSAERLKGVDSTLKIQPAKLEDSAVYLCASSIDRDNGYTFGSGTRLTVV.